One and the same sample provided the 18 T cell receptor beta chains below, sequenced in a study of early T cells in non-severe SARS-CoV-2 infection. Each CDR3 protein gets one entry after TCRdb re-called the 5' RACE reads with MiXCR. The table shows about 72,000 distinct CDR3 sequences, with 10% occurring only once. The specimen comprised whole blood, sampled at baseline. All receptors come from an adult who was a healthcare worker with PCR-confirmed SARS-CoV-2 infection or an uninfected control (not recorded which).

This clonotype was detected many times. CDR3 nucleotide sequence: TGTGCCAGCAGCCCCCCTTCGGGACGGGGGACTGAAGCTTTCTTT. Residues: CASSPPSGRGTEAFF. The chain joins TRBV5-8 to TRBJ1-1; a possible D gene is TRBD1 (5 bases). The CDR3 is 15 residues long. The ends were cut back, 4 bases at V and 5 bases at J, with 18 bases in the middle. The germline V gene encodes CDR1 SGHTS and CDR2 YDEGEE.

V gene TRBV19 combines with J gene TRBJ1-1; D call uncertain. The CDR3 length is 16 residues. From germline, CDR1 is LNHDA and CDR2 SQIVND (reference sequence). Trimming took 5 bases from V and 1 from J, leaving 17 bases between them. The CDR3 sequence is CASSGGSALANTEAFF. The CDR3 nucleotides are TGTGCCAGTAGTGGAGGTTCTGCCTTAGCGAACACTGAAGCTTTCTTT.

This clonotype was counted between two and nine times. This chain connects TRBV10-1 to TRBJ1-1; no clear D. This CDR3 comprises 12 residues. Trimming pared 3 bases from V and 2 bases from J, leaving 4 bases between. Germline V CDR1 and CDR2: WNHNN, SYGVQD (reference sequence). For the CDR3, the DNA is TGCGCCAGCAGTGAAGCCAACACTGAAGCTTTCTTT. It specifies CASSEANTEAFF.

This clonotype was detected many times. The chain's CDR3 is CASSLGSWVPGANVLTF. CDR3 nucleotides: TGTGCCAGCAGCTTAGGGTCCTGGGTCCCTGGGGCCAACGTCCTGACTTTC. The chain combines TRBV7-9 with TRBJ2-6; D is undetermined. The ends were cut back, 1 base at V and 2 bases at J, with 12 bases in the middle. The CDR3 spans 17 residues. Germline CDR1 reads SEHNR; CDR2 reads FQNEAQ (reference sequence). The full variable domain, rest sourced from reference TRBV7-9 and TRBJ2-6, is DTGVSQNPRHKITKRGQNVTFRCDPISEHNRLYWYRQTLGQGPEFLTYFQNEAQLEKSRLLSDRFSAERPKGSFSTLEIQRTEQGDSAMYLCASSLGSWVPGANVLTFGAGSRLTVL.

There are many counts of this clonotype. V usage is TRBV7-6 and J usage is TRBJ2-5, with 10 bases matching TRBD2. Germline-derived CDR1 and CDR2 are SGHVS and FNYEAQ. The CDR3 loop spans 15 amino acids. With V trimmed by 4 bases and J by 0 bases, 2 bases remained unmatched. The CDR3 spells CASSSLAGYQETQYF. DNA of the CDR3: TGTGCCAGCAGCTCACTAGCGGGGTACCAAGAGACCCAGTACTTC.

This clonotype was detected many times. The chain uses TRBV29-1 and TRBJ2-3, with TRBD2 matching 11 bases. Germline-derived CDR1 and CDR2 are SQVTM and ANQGSEA. The V and J ends lost 2 bases and 4 bases, in that order; junction bases with no gene match: 2. This CDR3 has 14 residues. DNA for the CDR3: TGCAGCGTTGAAACTAGCGGGGGATCAGATACGCAGTATTTT. It encodes CSVETSGGSDTQYF.

The chain carries TRBV29-1 and TRBJ2-1; 7 positions match TRBD2. The CDR3 consists of 13 residues. CDR1 and CDR2 from the germline V gene are SQVTM and ANQGSEA. Trimming at V came to 4 bases and at J to 8 bases, leaving 8 bases not matched to a gene. The CDR3 is CSVGTSSRYEQFF. DNA for the CDR3: TGCAGCGTTGGGACTAGTAGTCGCTATGAGCAGTTCTTC.

This clonotype has a handful of counts. V usage is TRBV24-1 and J usage is TRBJ1-5, with D uncertain. The CDR3 totals 12 residues. Germline CDR1 KGHDR, CDR2 SFDVKD. V was shortened by 5 bases and J by 9 bases, with 10 bases between the two germline ends. The CDR3, as DNA: TGTGCCACCAGTGCCCCGGAGGGGCCCCAGCATTTT. This encodes CATSAPEGPQHF.

This clonotype has only a few counts. The V call is TRBV9, the J call TRBJ2-7; 8 bases are shared with TRBD2. The V gene end was trimmed by 4 bases and the J gene end by 3 bases; junction bases not matched to a gene: 12. The germline CDR1 and CDR2 sequences are SGDLS and YYNGEE. CDR3 length: 16 residues. In nucleotides, the CDR3 is TGTGCCAGCAGCCCCACCTCGGGGGGGCCCGTCTACGAGCAGTACTTC. Encoded protein: CASSPTSGGPVYEQYF.

The V call is TRBV5-7, the J call TRBJ2-2, with 9 positions matching TRBD1. TRBV5-7 is an open reading frame, and its role is uncertain. V dropped 0 bases and J dropped 7; count of bases not matched to a gene: 4. The CDR3 spans 15 residues. This chain's CDR3 is CASSLEQGAGGELFF. CDR3 coding DNA: TGTGCCAGCAGCTTGGAACAGGGGGCCGGCGGGGAGCTGTTTTTT.

The rearrangement uses TRBV10-2 and TRBJ1-3, with a possible D match to TRBD1 (6 bases). The V end was cut by 6 bases, the J end by 0 bases, with 9 bases between. This CDR3 spans 14 amino acids. Germline CDR1 is WSHSY and CDR2 is SAAADI. The CDR3 coding sequence is TGCGCCAGCAGCGTGGGGGCCTCTGGAAACACCATATATTTT. Amino acids: CASSVGASGNTIYF.

This clonotype was seen ten or more times. This sequence joins TRBV2 and TRBJ2-7; D possibly corresponds to TRBD1 (6 bases). V was shortened by 5 bases and J by 9 bases, with 11 bases between the two germline ends. The CDR3 has 11 amino acids. Germline assignment: CDR1 SNHLY and CDR2 FYNNEI. The CDR3 nucleotides are TGTGCCAGCAGTCCGGACAGTGGGCAGTACTTC. It translates to CASSPDSGQYF.

The chain joins TRBV2 to TRBJ2-3; 10 bases map to TRBD2. J gave up 5 bases and V 4 bases, and 6 bases lay outside the gene matches. CDR1 is SNHLY and CDR2 is FYNNEI in the germline V gene. The CDR3 totals 15 residues. This CDR3 is CASSASIAGGDTQYF. The CDR3 DNA reads TGTGCCAGCAGTGCGTCGATAGCGGGGGGAGATACGCAGTATTTT. Full variable domain (missing parts from reference TRBV2 and TRBJ2-3): EPEVTQTPSHQVTQMGQEVILRCVPISNHLYFYWYRQILGQKVEFLVSFYNNEISEKSEIFDDQFSVERPDGSNFTLKIRSTKLEDSAMYFCASSASIAGGDTQYFGPGTRLTVL.

This clonotype was picked up many times. The chain joins TRBV24-1 to TRBJ1-5; D is uncertain. The CDR3 runs to 12 residues. Trimming cost V 3 bases and J 4 bases, with 3 bases left between them. CDR1 and CDR2 (germline): KGHDR, SFDVKD. The CDR3 region is CATSDTNQPQHF. CDR3 bases: TGTGCCACCAGTGATACAAATCAGCCCCAGCATTTT.

This clonotype has ten or more counts. The rearrangement links TRBV20-1 to TRBJ2-4; TRBD1 might be the D (6 bases). CDR3 length: 19 amino acids. Between the trimmed V and J ends, which lost 0 bases and 0 bases, there was a span of 21 bases. Germline CDR1 reads DFQATT; CDR2 reads SNEGSKA (reference sequence). Here the CDR3 reads CSARDSALTGLLAKNIQYF. As DNA, the CDR3 is TGCAGTGCTAGAGATTCCGCCCTGACAGGATTACTAGCCAAAAACATTCAGTACTTC.

This clonotype has more than one count but fewer than ten. V gene TRBV4-1 combines with J gene TRBJ2-1; maybe TRBD2 (6 bases). Trimming removed 0 bases from V and 8 bases from J, with 20 bases in between. The CDR3 totals 17 residues. Looked up from germline, CDR1 is MGHRA and CDR2 is YSYEKL. Here the CDR3 reads CASSQDTRGGSLDEQFF. DNA for the CDR3: TGCGCCAGCAGCCAAGATACGCGTGGGGGGTCATTAGATGAGCAGTTCTTC.

To note about this clonotype: A read error may explain this, as a much larger clone is one base away. The J gene is TRBJ2-7, the V gene TRBV7-2; TRBD2 is a possible D gene (6 bases). CDR1 is SGHTA, CDR2 FQGNSA, per germline. This CDR3 region has 14 residues. The CDR3 bases are TGTGTCAGCAGCTTATCTAGCGCGTTCTACGAGCAGTACTTC. It translates to CVSSLSSAFYEQYF.

This clonotype was seen only a few times. V and J are TRBV7-9 and TRBJ2-5; D tentatively reads TRBD1 or TRBD2 (5 bases each). This CDR3 is built from 13 residues. Trimming took off 4 bases at V and 5 bases at J, with 11 bases between the two ends. From germline, CDR1 is SEHNR and CDR2 FQNEAQ (reference sequence). The DNA of the CDR3 is TGTGCCAGCAGCTGGGGGAGAGTGGAGACCCAGTACTTC. Translation gives CASSWGRVETQYF.